The 10 T cell receptor beta chains below were found in one sample sequenced in a study of Ad26.COV2.S vaccination and SARS-CoV-2 variants. Using immunoSEQ multiplex PCR, the repertoire was profiled, and TCRdb retains in-frame clones only, with some absent. The sample has approximately 150,000 clones; 75% to 90% are singletons. Sequenced material: peripheral blood, taken after recovery from COVID-19. These receptors were taken from a human donor who had recovered from COVID-19.

The J gene is TRBJ2-7, the V gene TRBV11-2; tentative D call: TRBD2 (5 bases). Per the germline V gene, CDR1 is SGHAT and CDR2 is FQNNGV. V was shortened by 5 bases and J by 1 base, with 12 bases between the two germline ends. The CDR3 is 14 amino acids. The CDR3 region has the DNA TGTGCCAGCAGCCAACTGAGGGTGTCCTACGAGCAGTACTTC. Translation: CASSQLRVSYEQYF.

On this clone itself: Compared with germline, one end of the junction differs, possibly owing to a read error. CDR3 in DNA: TGTGCCAGCACCTTAAATAGCGGACAAGAGACCCAGTACTTC. Amino acid sequence: CASTLNSGQETQYF. The chain links TRBV7-9 to TRBJ2-5; a weak D match, TRBD2 (6 bases). This CDR3 has 14 residues. CDR1 SEHNR and CDR2 FQNEAQ come from the germline V gene (reference sequence).

As concerns this clone: The germline gene is not matched at one end of the junction; a read error may be the cause. The V gene is TRBV10-3, the J gene TRBJ2-1; D is unclear. The V gene's germline CDR1 is ENHRY and CDR2 SYGVKD. The CDR3 length is 14 residues. DNA for the CDR3: TGTGCCATCGGTGACATTTCCCCCTACAATGAGCAGTTCTTC. It yields the protein CAIGDISPYNEQFF.

The rearrangement uses TRBV3-1 (or the pseudogene TRBV3-2) and TRBJ2-3; 9 nucleotides agree with TRBD2. Germline CDR1 reads LGHDT; CDR2 reads YNNKEL (reference sequence). The length of the CDR3 is 16 residues. V dropped 0 bases and J dropped 4; count of bases not matched to a gene: 5. CDR3 nucleotides: TGTGCCAGCAGCCAAGATGCTAGCGGGGTCTCAGATACGCAGTATTTT. Translated, it gives CASSQDASGVSDTQYF.

V and J are TRBV20-1 and TRBJ1-5; no clear D. The CDR3 loop spans 11 amino acids. Germline V lookup: CDR1 DFQATT, CDR2 SNEGSKA (reference sequence). V shed 3 bases and J shed 11 bases, with 11 bases lying between them. The CDR3 is CSARRDASQHF. The CDR3, as DNA: TGCAGTGCTAGGAGAGACGCTTCCCAGCATTTT.

The chain carries TRBV28 and TRBJ2-7; TRBD2 might be the D (6 bases). Germline V gene data show CDR1 as MDHEN and CDR2 as SYDVKM. V was trimmed by 5 bases and J by 0 bases, leaving 17 bases between them. CDR3 length: 16 amino acids. The CDR3 sequence: CASSPRGYRDSYEQYF. In nucleotides, the CDR3 is TGTGCCAGCAGTCCTCGGGGGTACCGAGACTCCTACGAGCAGTACTTC.

This clone has just one count. J is TRBJ1-1 and V is TRBV10-2; 8 bases line up with TRBD1. V gave up 2 bases and J gave up 2 bases; unmatched junction bases: 1. The germline V gene has CDR1 WSHSY and CDR2 SAAADI. This CDR3 has 14 residues. CDR3 loop: CASSETGGNTEAFF. The CDR3 DNA reads TGCGCCAGCAGTGAGACAGGGGGAAACACTGAAGCTTTCTTT.

The CDR3 DNA reads TGTGCCAGCAACGCCCTCCAGGGGGCTCCCTACAATGAGCAGTTCTTC. This codes for CASNALQGAPYNEQFF. This chain uses TRBV6-6 with TRBJ2-1, with 8 bases aligning to TRBD1. Germline V gene sequence: CDR1 MNHNY, CDR2 SVGAGI (reference sequence). The CDR3 is made up of 16 amino acids. V lost 7 bases to trimming and J lost 2 bases; unmatched junction nucleotides: 10.

The V gene is TRBV6-6, the J gene TRBJ2-5; 9 bases map to TRBD2. V shed 8 bases and J 5 bases; nucleotides not matched to a gene: 6. Germline values: CDR1 MNHNY, CDR2 SVGAGI (reference sequence). CDR3 length: 13 residues. CDR3 in DNA: TGTGCCAGCGCGGGGGGGTTGGCGGAGACCCAGTACTTC. Translating gives CASAGGLAETQYF.

This chain uses TRBV28 with TRBJ2-1; no clear D. Germline CDR1 and CDR2: MDHEN and SYDVKM. The germline V and J ends were trimmed by 5 bases and 1 base, with 12 bases remaining between them. The CDR3 length is 15 residues. The CDR3 bases are TGTGCCAGCAGTCTTGGGCAGGCGTCCTACAATGAGCAGTTCTTC. Amino acids: CASSLGQASYNEQFF.